One and the same sample provided the 14 T cell receptor beta chains below, sequenced in a study of blood T cell repertoires in COVID-19. Data came from immunoSEQ multiplex PCR; TCRdb stores just in-frame clones and leaves some out. The sample lists about 90,000 clones, about 86% occurring once. The specimen sequenced was peripheral blood. These receptors were taken from a man aged 55 to 70 with acute or convalescent COVID-19.

V and J are TRBV11-2 and TRBJ2-1; 10 bases match TRBD1. The CDR3 runs 14 residues. CDR1 and CDR2 from the germline V gene are SGHAT and FQNNGV. After removal of 8 bases from V and 2 bases from J, the junction contained 3 bases not matched to a gene. CDR3 loop: CASGTGATYNEQFF. The CDR3 DNA reads as TGTGCCAGCGGGACAGGGGCGACCTACAATGAGCAGTTCTTC.

This CDR3 is CAIKGVGRDEAFF. DNA for the CDR3: TGTGCCATCAAGGGGGTTGGCAGGGATGAAGCTTTCTTT. The chain has TRBV10-3 and TRBJ1-1; D may be TRBD1 (6 bases). Germline CDR1 and CDR2: ENHRY and SYGVKD. V shed 7 bases and J shed 7 bases, with 16 bases lying between them. The CDR3 consists of 13 residues.

V usage is TRBV9 and J usage is TRBJ2-5, with D perhaps TRBD1 (6 bases). The CDR3 totals 16 residues. Germline CDR1 and CDR2: SGDLS and YYNGEE. V was shortened by 0 bases and J by 5 bases, with 17 bases between the two germline ends. The chain's CDR3 is CASSVVGTTTRETQYF. CDR3 DNA: TGTGCCAGCAGCGTAGTAGGGACAACCACTCGGGAGACCCAGTACTTC.

This sequence joins TRBV9 and TRBJ2-1, with TRBD1 matching 9 bases. CDR1 SGDLS and CDR2 YYNGEE come from the germline V gene. The CDR3 consists of 14 residues. The V and J ends lost 4 bases and 6 bases, in that order; junction bases with no gene match: 5. The CDR3 is CASSPGTGRNEQFF. The CDR3 region has the DNA TGTGCCAGCAGCCCAGGGACAGGGCGCAATGAGCAGTTCTTC.

The genes are TRBV29-1 and TRBJ2-7; a possible D gene is TRBD2 (5 bases). With 1 base removed from V and 1 base from J, the gap between germline ends came to 11 bases. Germline assignment: CDR1 SQVTM and CDR2 ANQGSEA. The CDR3 runs 14 residues. CDR3 region: CSVEGGYGSYEQYF. The CDR3 nucleotides read TGCAGCGTTGAAGGAGGGTACGGATCCTACGAGCAGTACTTC.

The chain links TRBV30 to TRBJ1-2; D uncertain. Trimming cost V 2 bases and J 1 base, with 14 bases left between them. Per the germline V gene, CDR1 is GTSNPN and CDR2 is SVGIG (reference sequence). The CDR3 has 15 amino acids. The DNA for the CDR3 is TGTGCCTGGAGTCGTGACACAACTTATAACTATGGCTACACCTTC. Translated, it gives CAWSRDTTYNYGYTF.

V usage is TRBV29-1 and J usage is TRBJ2-7; 7 bases line up with TRBD1. The CDR3 loop spans 12 amino acids. CDR1 and CDR2 from the germline V gene are SQVTM and ANQGSEA. With V trimmed by 7 bases and J by 5 bases, 8 bases remained unmatched. CDR3 in amino acids: CSASQGLDEQYF. For the CDR3, the DNA is TGCAGCGCTTCACAGGGGCTAGACGAGCAGTACTTC.

This rearrangement joins TRBV19 to TRBJ2-5; 8 nucleotides align to TRBD2. The CDR3 spans 14 residues. V lost 7 bases to trimming and J lost 5 bases; unmatched junction nucleotides: 9. Germline V gene sequence: CDR1 LNHDA, CDR2 SQIVND (reference sequence). In nucleotides, the CDR3 is TGTGCCAGTAACGCGGGGGGTGCGTCGGAGACCCAGTACTTC. Amino acid sequence: CASNAGGASETQYF.

This clone was found once. Here the CDR3 reads CASEWDRGRQETQYF. CDR3 in DNA: TGTGCCAGCGAATGGGACAGGGGGCGGCAAGAGACCCAGTACTTC. The chain has TRBV3-1 (or the pseudogene TRBV3-2) and TRBJ2-5, with 12 bases that match TRBD1. CDR3 size: 15 residues. The trim removed 8 bases at V and 2 bases at J, leaving 6 bases unmatched. Germline V gene sequence: CDR1 LGHDT, CDR2 YNNKEL (reference sequence).

V gene TRBV7-8 combines with J gene TRBJ1-5, with D possibly TRBD1 on 6 matching bases. Germline loops: CDR1 SGHVS, CDR2 FQNEAQ. The ends were cut back, 5 bases at V and 7 bases at J, with 18 bases in the middle. CDR3 length: 15 amino acids. DNA for the CDR3: TGTGCCAGCAGCGCGAGTCAGGGGTTGAGGCAGCCCCAGCATTTT. It is translated as CASSASQGLRQPQHF.

V gene TRBV7-2 combines with J gene TRBJ1-3; D is unresolved. This CDR3 is 16 amino acids long. Germline assignment: CDR1 SGHTA and CDR2 FQGNSA. V was pared by 0 bases and J by 0 bases, with 9 bases between. The CDR3 here is CASSLALPSSGNTIYF. DNA of the CDR3: TGTGCCAGCAGCTTAGCGTTGCCCAGCTCTGGAAACACCATATATTTT.

The chain recombines TRBV10-1 with TRBJ1-2; D is uncertain. Germline V gene data show CDR1 as WNHNN and CDR2 as SYGVQD (reference sequence). This CDR3 is built from 13 residues. V lost 4 bases and J 5 bases, leaving 11 bases between the germline ends. The CDR3 sequence: CASSATREYGYTF. The CDR3 nucleotides are TGCGCCAGCAGTGCGACTCGGGAGTATGGCTACACCTTC.

The gene calls are TRBV28 and TRBJ2-3, with TRBD2 as a possible D gene (5 bases). Germline-derived CDR1 and CDR2 are MDHEN and SYDVKM. Trimming removed 3 bases at V and 4 bases at J, with 8 bases between. The CDR3 sequence is 13 residues long. CDR3 bases: TGTGCCAGCAGTTTCTCCGGGGCAGATACGCAGTATTTT. Amino acid sequence: CASSFSGADTQYF.

The J gene is TRBJ1-1, the V gene TRBV11-2, with D maybe TRBD1 (6 bases). CDR1 SGHAT and CDR2 FQNNGV come from the germline V gene. Trimming left V 5 bases short and J 2 bases short, with 15 bases between. The CDR3 has 15 residues. Written as DNA, the CDR3 is TGTGCCAGCAGCCCGGACAGCCACCCTAACACTGAAGCTTTCTTT. It encodes CASSPDSHPNTEAFF.